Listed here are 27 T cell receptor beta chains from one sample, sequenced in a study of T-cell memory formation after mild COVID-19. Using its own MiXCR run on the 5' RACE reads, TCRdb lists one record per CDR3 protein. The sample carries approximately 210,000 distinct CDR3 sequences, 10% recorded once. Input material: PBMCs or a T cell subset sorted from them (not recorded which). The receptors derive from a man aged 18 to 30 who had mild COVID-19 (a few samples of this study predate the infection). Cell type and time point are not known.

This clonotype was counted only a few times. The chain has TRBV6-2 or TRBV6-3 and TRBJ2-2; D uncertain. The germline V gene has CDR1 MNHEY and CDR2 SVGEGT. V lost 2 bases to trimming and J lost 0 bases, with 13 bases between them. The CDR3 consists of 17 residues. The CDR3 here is CASSYGRQHTNTGELFF. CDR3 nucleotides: TGTGCCAGCAGTTACGGCCGGCAGCACACGAACACCGGGGAGCTGTTTTTT.

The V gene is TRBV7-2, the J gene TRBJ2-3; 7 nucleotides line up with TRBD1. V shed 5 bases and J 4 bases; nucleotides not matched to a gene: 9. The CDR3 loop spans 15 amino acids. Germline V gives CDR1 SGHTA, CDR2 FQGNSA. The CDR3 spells CASSPGAGGPDTQYF. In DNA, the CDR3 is TGTGCCAGCAGCCCCGGGGCAGGGGGTCCAGATACGCAGTATTTT.

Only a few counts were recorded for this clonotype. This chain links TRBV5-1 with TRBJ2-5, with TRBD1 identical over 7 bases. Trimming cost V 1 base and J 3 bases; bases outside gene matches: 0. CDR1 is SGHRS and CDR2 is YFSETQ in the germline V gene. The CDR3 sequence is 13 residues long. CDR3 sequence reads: CASSLTGEETQYF. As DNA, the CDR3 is TGCGCCAGCAGCTTGACAGGGGAAGAGACCCAGTACTTC.

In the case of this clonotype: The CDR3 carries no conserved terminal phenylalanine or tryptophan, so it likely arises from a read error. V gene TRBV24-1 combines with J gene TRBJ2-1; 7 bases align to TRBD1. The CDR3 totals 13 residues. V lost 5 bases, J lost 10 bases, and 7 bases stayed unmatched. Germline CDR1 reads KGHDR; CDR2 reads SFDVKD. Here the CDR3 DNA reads TGTGCCACCAGTGCCACAGGGGTGCGGGAGCAGTTCCTC. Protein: CATSATGVREQFL.

In nucleotides, the CDR3 is TGTGCCAGCAGCACCAGACAGAGCAATCAGCCCCAGCATTTT. Its protein is CASSTRQSNQPQHF. This chain uses TRBV5-6 with TRBJ1-5, with a weak D call TRBD1 (5 bases). Between the trimmed V and J ends, which lost 4 bases and 1 base, there was a span of 9 bases. Germline V lookup: CDR1 SGHDT, CDR2 YYEEEE. The CDR3 sequence is 14 residues long.

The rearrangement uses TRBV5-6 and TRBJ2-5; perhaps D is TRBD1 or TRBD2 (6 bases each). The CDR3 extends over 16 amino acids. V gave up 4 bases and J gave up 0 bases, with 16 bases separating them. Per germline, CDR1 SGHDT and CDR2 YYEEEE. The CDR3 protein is CASSPLGGEYQETQYF. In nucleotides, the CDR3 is TGTGCCAGCAGCCCCTTGGGGGGCGAGTACCAAGAGACCCAGTACTTC.

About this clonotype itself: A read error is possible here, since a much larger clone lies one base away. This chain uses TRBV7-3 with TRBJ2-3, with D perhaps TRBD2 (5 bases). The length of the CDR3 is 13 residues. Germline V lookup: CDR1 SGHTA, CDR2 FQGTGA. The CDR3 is CDSSGPPKDTQYF. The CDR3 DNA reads TGTGACAGCAGCGGCCCTCCAAAGGATACGCAGTATTTT.

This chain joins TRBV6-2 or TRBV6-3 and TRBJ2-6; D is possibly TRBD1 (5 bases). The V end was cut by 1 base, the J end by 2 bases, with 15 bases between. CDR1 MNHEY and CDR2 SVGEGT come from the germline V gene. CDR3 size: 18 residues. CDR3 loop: CASSYFRVLRPGANVLTF. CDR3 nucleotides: TGTGCCAGCAGTTACTTCAGGGTGCTGAGGCCTGGGGCCAACGTCCTGACTTTC.

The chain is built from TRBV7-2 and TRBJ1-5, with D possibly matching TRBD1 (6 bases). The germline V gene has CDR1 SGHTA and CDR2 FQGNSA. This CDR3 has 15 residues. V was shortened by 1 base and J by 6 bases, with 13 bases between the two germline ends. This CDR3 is CASSLDGRGSQPQHF. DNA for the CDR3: TGTGCCAGCAGCTTAGACGGCAGGGGAAGTCAGCCCCAGCATTTT.

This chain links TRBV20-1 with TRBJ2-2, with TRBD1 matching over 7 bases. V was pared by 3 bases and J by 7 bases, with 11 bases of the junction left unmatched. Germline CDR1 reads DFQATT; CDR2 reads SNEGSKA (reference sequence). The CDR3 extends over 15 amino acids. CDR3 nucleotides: TGCAGTGCTAGGGGAAGAGGGGGCGCGGGCGGGGAGCTGTTTTTT. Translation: CSARGRGGAGGELFF.

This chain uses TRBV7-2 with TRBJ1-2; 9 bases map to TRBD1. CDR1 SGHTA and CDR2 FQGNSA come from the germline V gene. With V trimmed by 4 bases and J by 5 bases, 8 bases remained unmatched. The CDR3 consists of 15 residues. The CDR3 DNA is TGTGCCAGCAGCTCAAGGGACAGGGCACAATATGGCTACACCTTC. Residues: CASSSRDRAQYGYTF.

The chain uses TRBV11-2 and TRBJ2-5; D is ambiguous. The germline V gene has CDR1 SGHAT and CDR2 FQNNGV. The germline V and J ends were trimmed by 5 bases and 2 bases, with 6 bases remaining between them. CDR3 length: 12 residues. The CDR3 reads CASSQAQETQYF. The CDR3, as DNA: TGTGCCAGCAGCCAGGCACAAGAGACCCAGTACTTC. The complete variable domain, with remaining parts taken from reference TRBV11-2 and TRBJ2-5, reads EAGVAQSPRYKIIEKRQSVAFWCNPISGHATLYWYQQILGQGPKLLIQFQNNGVVDDSQLPKDRFSAERLKGVDSTLKIQPAKLEDSAVYLCASSQAQETQYFGPGTRLLVL.

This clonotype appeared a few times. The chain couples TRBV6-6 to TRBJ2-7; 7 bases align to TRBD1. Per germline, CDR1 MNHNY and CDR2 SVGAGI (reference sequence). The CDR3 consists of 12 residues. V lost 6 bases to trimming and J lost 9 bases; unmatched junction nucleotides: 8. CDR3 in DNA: TGTGCCAGCAGCTTCCCGACAGGGCGGCAGTACGTC. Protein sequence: CASSFPTGRQYV.

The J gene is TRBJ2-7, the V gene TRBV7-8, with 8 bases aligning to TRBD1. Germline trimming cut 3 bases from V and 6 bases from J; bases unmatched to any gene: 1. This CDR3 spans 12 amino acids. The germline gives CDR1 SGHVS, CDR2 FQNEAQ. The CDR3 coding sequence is TGTGCCAGCAGCTTGGACAGGGTCGAGCAGTACGTC. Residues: CASSLDRVEQYV.

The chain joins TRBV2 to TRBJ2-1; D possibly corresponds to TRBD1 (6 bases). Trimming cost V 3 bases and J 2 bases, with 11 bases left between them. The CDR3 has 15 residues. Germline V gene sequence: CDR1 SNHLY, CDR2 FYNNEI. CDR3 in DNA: TGTGCCAGCAGTGACAGGGGTCCCCCCTACAATGAGCAGTTCTTC. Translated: CASSDRGPPYNEQFF.

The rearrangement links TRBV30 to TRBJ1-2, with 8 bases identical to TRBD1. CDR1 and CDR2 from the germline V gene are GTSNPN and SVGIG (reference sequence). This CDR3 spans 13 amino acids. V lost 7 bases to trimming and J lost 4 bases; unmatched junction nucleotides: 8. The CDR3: CASRDRRIYGYTF. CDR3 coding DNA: TGTGCCTCCCGGGACAGGAGAATCTATGGCTACACCTTC.

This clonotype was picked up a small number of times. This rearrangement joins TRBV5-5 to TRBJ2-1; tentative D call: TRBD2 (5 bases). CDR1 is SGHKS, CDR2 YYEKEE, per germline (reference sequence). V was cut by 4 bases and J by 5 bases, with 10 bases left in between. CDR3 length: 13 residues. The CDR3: CASSPRRDNEQFF. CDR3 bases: TGTGCCAGCAGCCCGCGGCGGGACAATGAGCAGTTCTTC.

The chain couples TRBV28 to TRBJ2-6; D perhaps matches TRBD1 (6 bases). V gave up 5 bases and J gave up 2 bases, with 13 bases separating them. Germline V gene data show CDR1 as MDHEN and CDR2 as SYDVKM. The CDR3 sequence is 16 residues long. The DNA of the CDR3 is TGTGCCAGCAGTATCCCCCCAGGGGCTGGGGCCAACGTCCTGACTTTC. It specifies CASSIPPGAGANVLTF.

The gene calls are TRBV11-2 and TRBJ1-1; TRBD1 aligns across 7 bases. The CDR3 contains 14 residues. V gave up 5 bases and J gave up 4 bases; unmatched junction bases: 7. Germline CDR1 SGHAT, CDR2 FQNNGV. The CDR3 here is CASSPDREGTEAFF. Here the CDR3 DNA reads TGTGCCAGCAGCCCAGACAGGGAAGGCACTGAAGCTTTCTTT.

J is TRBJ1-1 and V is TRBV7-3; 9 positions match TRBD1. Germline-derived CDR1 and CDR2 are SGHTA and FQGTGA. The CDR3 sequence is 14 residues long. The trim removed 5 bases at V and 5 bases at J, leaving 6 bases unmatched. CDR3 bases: TGTGCCAGCAGCGCCTTGGGACAGGGTACTGAAGCTTTCTTT. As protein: CASSALGQGTEAFF.

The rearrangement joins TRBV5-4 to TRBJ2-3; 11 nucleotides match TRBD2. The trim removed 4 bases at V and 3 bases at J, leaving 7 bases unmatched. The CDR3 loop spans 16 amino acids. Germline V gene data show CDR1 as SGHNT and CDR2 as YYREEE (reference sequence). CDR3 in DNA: TGTGCCAGCAGCGACGGGGCTAGCGGGGGGACAGATACGCAGTATTTT. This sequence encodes CASSDGASGGTDTQYF.

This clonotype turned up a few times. CDR3 protein: CATSEPGGEQFF. The CDR3 region has the DNA TGTGCCACCAGTGAACCGGGCGGTGAGCAGTTCTTC. The chain is built from TRBV24-1 and TRBJ2-1; D unclear. Germline V gene data show CDR1 as KGHDR and CDR2 as SFDVKD. This CDR3 has 12 residues. Deletions cut 4 bases from V and 9 bases from J, with 9 bases between.

CDR3 DNA: TGCGCCAGCAGCCCCCGCGCGTCCCTCAATGAGCAGTTCTTC. Amino acid sequence: CASSPRASLNEQFF. The chain uses TRBV5-1 and TRBJ2-1; D is undetermined. V dropped 4 bases and J dropped 6 bases, with 14 bases sitting between them. The CDR3 extends over 14 amino acids. The germline V gene encodes CDR1 SGHRS and CDR2 YFSETQ.

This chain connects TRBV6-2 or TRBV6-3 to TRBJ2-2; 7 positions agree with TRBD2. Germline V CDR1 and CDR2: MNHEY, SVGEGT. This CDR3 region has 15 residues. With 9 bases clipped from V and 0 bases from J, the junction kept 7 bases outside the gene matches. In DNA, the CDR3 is TGTGCCAGTACCCAGGCGGGGGCGAACACCGGGGAGCTGTTTTTT. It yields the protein CASTQAGANTGELFF.

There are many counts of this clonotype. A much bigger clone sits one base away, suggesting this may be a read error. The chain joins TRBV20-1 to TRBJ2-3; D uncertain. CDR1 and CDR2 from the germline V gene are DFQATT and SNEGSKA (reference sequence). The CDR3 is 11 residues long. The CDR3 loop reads CRARRTDTQYF. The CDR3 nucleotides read TGCAGGGCCCGCAGGACAGATACGCAGTATTTT.

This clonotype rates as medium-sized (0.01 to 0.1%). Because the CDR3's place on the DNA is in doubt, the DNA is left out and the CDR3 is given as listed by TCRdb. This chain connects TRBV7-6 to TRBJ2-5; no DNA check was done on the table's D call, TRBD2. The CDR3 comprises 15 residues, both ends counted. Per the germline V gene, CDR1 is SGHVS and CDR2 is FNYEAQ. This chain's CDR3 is CASSFGNGLQETQYF.

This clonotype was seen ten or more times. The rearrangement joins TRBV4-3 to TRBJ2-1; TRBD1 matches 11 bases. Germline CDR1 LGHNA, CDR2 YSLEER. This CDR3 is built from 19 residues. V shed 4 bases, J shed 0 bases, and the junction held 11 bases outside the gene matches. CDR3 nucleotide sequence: TGCGCCAGCAGCCGGCATCGGACAGGGGGCGGAAGCTCCTACAATGAGCAGTTCTTC. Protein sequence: CASSRHRTGGGSSYNEQFF.